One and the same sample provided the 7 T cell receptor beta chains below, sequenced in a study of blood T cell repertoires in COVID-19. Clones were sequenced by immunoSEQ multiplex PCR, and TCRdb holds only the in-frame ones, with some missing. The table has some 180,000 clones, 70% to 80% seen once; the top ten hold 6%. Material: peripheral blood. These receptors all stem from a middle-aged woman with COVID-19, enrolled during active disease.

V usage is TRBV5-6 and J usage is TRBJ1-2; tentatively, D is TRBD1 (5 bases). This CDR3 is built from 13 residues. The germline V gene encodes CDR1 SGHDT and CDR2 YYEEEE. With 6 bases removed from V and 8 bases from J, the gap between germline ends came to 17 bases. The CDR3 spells CASTLPRTSGYTF. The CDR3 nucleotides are TGTGCCAGCACCCTCCCCCGGACATCGGGCTACACCTTC.

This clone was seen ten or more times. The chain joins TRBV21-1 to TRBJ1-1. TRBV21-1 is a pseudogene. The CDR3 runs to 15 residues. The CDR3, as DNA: TGTGCCAGCAGCAAAGAGAGAGGTATCAACACTGAAGCTTTCTTT. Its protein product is CASSKERGINTEAFF.

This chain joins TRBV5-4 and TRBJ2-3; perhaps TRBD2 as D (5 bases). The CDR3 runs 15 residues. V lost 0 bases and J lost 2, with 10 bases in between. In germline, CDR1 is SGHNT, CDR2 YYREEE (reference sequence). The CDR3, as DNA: TGTGCCAGCAGCTTGGTGGCGGGTAACACAGATACGCAGTATTTT. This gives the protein CASSLVAGNTDTQYF.

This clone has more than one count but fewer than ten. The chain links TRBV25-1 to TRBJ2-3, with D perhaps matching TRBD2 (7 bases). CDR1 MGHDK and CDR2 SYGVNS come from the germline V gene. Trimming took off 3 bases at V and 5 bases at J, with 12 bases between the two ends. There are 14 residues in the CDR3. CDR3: CASSDRGAGDTQYF. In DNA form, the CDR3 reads TGTGCCAGCAGTGATCGGGGGGCAGGAGATACGCAGTATTTT.

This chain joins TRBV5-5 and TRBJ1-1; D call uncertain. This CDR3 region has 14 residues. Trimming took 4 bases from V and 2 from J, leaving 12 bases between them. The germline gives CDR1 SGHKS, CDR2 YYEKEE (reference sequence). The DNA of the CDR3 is TGTGCCAGCAGCCTCCGGGTCCTTAACACTGAAGCTTTCTTT. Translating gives CASSLRVLNTEAFF.

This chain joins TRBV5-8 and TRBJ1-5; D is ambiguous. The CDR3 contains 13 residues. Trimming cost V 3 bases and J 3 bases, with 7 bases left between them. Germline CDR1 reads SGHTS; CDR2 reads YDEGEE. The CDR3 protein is CASSSSFNQPQHF. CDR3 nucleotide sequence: TGTGCCAGCAGCTCGTCTTTCAATCAGCCCCAGCATTTT.

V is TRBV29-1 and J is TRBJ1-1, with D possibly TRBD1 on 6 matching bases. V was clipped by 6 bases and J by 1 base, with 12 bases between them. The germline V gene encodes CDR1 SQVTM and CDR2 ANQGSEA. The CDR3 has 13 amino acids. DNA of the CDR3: TGCAGCGTCACCGGGACACAGAACACTGAAGCTTTCTTT. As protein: CSVTGTQNTEAFF.